The following is a T cell receptor beta chain sequence with its context. This entry comes from a study of blood T cell repertoires in COVID-19. Study in general: T cells, B-cell-depleted T cells, or PBMCs provided the cDNA or gDNA that served as material.

V was shortened by 5 bases and J by 2 bases, with 6 bases between the two germline ends. This CDR3 comprises 11 residues. Looked up from germline, CDR1 is DFQATT and CDR2 is SNEGSKA (reference sequence). In the authors' methods: By means of reference gene primer amplification, nucleated cell counts were estimated. Repertoires were generated with immunoSEQ multiplex PCR, while TCRdb's copy carries only in-frame clones and drops some. The DNA gave D and trimming, while V, J and clone size come from that table. The data hold about 300,000 clones, with just under 90% observed a single time. V and J are TRBV20-1 and TRBJ1-2; D gene ambiguous. The sequencing sample was made of peripheral blood. The TCR originated in a woman in her forties or fifties with COVID-19, enrolled during active disease. As DNA, the CDR3 is TGCAGTGCTCGGGAGAACTATGGCTACACCTTC. It encodes CSARENYGYTF.